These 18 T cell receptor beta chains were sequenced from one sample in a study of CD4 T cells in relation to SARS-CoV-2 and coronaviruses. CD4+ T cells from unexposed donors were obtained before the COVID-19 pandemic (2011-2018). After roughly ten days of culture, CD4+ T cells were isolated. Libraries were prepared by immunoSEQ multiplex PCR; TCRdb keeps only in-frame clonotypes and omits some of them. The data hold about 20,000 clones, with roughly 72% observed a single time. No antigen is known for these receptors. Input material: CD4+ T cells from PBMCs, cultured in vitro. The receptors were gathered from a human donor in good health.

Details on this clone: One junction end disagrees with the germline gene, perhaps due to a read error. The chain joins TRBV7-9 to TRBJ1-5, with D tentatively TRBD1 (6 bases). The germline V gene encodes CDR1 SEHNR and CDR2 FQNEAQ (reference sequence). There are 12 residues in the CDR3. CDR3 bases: TGTGCCAGCAGCTTAGAAGGGGGTCCCCTAAACTTT. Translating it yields CASSLEGGPLNF.

The DNA for the CDR3 is TGTGCCAGTCGACCACAGGGGTACACTGAAGCTTTCTTT. Translating it yields CASRPQGYTEAFF. This chain uses TRBV19 with TRBJ1-1, with TRBD1 matching 7 bases. There are 13 residues in the CDR3. V lost 8 bases to trimming and J lost 3 bases; unmatched junction nucleotides: 6. Germline loops: CDR1 LNHDA, CDR2 SQIVND (reference sequence). The complete variable domain, with remaining parts taken from reference TRBV19 and TRBJ1-1, reads DGGITQSPKYLFRKEGQNVTLSCEQNLNHDAMYWYRQDPGQGLRLIYYSQIVNDFQKGDIAEGYSVSREKKESFPLTVTSAQKNPTAFYLCASRPQGYTEAFFGQGTRLTVV.

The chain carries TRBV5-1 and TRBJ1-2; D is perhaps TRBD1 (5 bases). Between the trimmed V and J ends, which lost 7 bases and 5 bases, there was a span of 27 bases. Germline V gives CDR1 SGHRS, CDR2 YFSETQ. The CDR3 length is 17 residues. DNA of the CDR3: TGCGCCAGCGCGCTTGGAGGCTCTCCGGGGCAGGAGTATGGCTACACCTTC. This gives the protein CASALGGSPGQEYGYTF.

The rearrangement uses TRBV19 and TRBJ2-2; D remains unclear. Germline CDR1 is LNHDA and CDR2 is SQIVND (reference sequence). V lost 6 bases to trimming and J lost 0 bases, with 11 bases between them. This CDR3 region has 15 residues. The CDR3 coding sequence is TGTGCCAGTAGCGTGGACGGATCGAACACCGGGGAGCTGTTTTTT. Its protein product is CASSVDGSNTGELFF.

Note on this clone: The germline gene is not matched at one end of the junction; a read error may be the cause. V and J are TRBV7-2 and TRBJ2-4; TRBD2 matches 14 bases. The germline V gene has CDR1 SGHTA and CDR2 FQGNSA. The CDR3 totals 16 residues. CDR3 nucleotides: TGTGCCAGCAGTTTAGGACTAGCGGGAGGTAGAAACATTCAGTACTTC. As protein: CASSLGLAGGRNIQYF.

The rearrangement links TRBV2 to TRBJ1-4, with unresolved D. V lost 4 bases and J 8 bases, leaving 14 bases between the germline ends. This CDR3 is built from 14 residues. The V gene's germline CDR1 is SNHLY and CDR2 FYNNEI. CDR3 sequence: CASSAQTSGEKLFF. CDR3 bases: TGTGCCAGCAGTGCCCAGACATCGGGGGAAAAACTGTTTTTT.

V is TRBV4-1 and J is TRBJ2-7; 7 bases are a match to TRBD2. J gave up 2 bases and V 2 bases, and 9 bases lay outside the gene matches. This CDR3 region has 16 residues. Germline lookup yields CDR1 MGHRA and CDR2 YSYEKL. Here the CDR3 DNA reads TGCGCCAGCAGCCAACCGACTAGCCGTCGTCCCTACGAGCAGTACTTC. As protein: CASSQPTSRRPYEQYF.

Here the CDR3 reads CARSIIGQPVHEQYF. The DNA of the CDR3 is TGTGCCAGAAGCATTATTGGACAGCCCGTCCACGAGCAGTACTTC. The rearrangement joins TRBV5-3 to TRBJ2-7, with a tentative D call TRBD1 (6 bases). TRBV5-3 is reported as an ORF; its role is uncertain. The CDR3 has 15 residues. Trimming cost V 4 bases and J 5 bases, with 19 bases left between them.

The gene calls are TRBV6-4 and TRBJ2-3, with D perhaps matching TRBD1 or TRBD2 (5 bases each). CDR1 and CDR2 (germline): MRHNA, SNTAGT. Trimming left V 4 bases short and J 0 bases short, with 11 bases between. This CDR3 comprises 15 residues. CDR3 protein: CASSAGSGSTDTQYF. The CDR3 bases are TGTGCCAGCAGTGCAGGGAGTGGGAGCACAGATACGCAGTATTTT.

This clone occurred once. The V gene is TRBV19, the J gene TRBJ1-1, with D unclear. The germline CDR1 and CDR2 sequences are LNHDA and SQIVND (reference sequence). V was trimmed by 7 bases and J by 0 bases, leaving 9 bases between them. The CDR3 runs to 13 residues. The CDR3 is CASKGNLNTEAFF. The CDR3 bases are TGTGCCAGTAAGGGCAACCTGAACACTGAAGCTTTCTTT.

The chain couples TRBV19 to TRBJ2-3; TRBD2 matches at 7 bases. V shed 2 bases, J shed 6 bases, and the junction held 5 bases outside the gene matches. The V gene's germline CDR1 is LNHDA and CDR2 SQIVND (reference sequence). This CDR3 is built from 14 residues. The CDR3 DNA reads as TGTGCCAGTAGTATACTAGCGGAACCTGATACGCAGTATTTT. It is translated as CASSILAEPDTQYF. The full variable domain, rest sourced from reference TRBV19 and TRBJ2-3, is DGGITQSPKYLFRKEGQNVTLSCEQNLNHDAMYWYRQDPGQGLRLIYYSQIVNDFQKGDIAEGYSVSREKKESFPLTVTSAQKNPTAFYLCASSILAEPDTQYFGPGTRLTVL.

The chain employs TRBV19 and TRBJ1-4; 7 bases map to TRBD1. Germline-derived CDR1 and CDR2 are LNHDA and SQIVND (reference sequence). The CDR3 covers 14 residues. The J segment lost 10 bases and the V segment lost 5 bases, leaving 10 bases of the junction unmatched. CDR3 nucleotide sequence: TGTGCCAGTAGTTCCCTCCGGGACAGAGGAAAACTGTTTTTT. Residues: CASSSLRDRGKLFF.

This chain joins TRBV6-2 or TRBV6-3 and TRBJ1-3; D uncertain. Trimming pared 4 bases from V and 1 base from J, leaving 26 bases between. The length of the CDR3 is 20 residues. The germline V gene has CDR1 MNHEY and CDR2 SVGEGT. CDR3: CASSLSPGRRRRNSGNTIYF. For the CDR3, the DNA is TGTGCCAGCAGTTTAAGCCCAGGACGGCGAAGGCGCAATTCTGGAAACACCATATATTTT.

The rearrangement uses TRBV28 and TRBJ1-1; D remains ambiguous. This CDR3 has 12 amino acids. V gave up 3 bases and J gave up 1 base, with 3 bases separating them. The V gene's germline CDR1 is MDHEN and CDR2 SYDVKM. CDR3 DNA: TGTGCCAGCAGTTTGCCGAACACTGAAGCTTTCTTT. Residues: CASSLPNTEAFF.

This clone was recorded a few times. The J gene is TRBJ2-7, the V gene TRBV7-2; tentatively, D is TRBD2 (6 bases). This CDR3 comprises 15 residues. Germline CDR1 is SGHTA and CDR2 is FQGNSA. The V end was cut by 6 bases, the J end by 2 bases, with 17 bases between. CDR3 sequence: CASSPGLPPTYEQYF. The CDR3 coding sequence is TGTGCCAGCAGTCCGGGACTCCCTCCTACCTACGAGCAGTACTTC.

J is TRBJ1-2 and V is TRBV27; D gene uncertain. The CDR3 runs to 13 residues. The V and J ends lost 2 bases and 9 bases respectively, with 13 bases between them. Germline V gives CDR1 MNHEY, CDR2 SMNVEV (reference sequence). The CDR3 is CASSLRATDSYTF. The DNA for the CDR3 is TGTGCCAGCAGTTTACGGGCAACGGATAGCTACACCTTC.

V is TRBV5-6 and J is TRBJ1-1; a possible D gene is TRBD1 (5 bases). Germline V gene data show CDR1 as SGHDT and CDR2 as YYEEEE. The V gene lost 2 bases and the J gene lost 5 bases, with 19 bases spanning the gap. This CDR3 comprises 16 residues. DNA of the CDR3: TGTGCCAGCAGCTTTCGTTCGATTGGAGGGGAAACTGAAGCTTTCTTT. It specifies CASSFRSIGGETEAFF.

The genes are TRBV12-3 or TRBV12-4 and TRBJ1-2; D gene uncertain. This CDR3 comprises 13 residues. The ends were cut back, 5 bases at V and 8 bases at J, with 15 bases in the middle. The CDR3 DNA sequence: TGTGCCAGCAGTCAGGATATCTCGGGAGGCTACACCTTC. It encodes CASSQDISGGYTF.